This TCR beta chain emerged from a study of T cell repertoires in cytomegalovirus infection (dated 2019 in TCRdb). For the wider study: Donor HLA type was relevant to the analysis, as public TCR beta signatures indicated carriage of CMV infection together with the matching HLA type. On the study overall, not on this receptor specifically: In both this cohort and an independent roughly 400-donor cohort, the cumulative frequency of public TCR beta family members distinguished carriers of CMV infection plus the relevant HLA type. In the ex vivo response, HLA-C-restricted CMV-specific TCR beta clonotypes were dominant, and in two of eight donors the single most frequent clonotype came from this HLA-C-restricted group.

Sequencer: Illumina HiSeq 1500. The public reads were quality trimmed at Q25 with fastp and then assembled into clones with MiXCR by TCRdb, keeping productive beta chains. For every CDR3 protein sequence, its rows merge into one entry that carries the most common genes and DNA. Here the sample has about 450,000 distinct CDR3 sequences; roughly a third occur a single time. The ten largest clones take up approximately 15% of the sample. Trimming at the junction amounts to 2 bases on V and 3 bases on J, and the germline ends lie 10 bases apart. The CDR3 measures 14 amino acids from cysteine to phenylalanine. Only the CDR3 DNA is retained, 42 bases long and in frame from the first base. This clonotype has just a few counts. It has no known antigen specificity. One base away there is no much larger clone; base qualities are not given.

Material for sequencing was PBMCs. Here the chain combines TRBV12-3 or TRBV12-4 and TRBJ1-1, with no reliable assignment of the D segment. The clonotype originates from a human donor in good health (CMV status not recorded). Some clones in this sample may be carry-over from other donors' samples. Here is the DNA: TGTGCCAGCAGTTTAATCACGGGTTACACTGAAGCTTTCTTT. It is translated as CASSLITGYTEAFF.